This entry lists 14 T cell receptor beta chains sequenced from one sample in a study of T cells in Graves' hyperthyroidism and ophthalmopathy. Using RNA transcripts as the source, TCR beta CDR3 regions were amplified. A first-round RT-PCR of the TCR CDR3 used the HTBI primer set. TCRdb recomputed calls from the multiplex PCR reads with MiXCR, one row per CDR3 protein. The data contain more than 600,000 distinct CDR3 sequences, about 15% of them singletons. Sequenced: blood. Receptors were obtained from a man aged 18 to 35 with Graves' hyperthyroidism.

This chain's CDR3 is CASSPKNRRLAGEVTQYF. The CDR3 DNA follows: TGTGCCAGCAGCCCAAAAAACCGTCGACTAGCGGGAGAAGTTACGCAGTATTTT. V and J are TRBV7-2 and TRBJ2-3; 12 bases agree with TRBD2. The germline V gene has CDR1 SGHTA and CDR2 FQGNSA. V was pared by 5 bases and J by 8 bases, with 17 bases of the junction left unmatched. The CDR3 is 18 residues long.

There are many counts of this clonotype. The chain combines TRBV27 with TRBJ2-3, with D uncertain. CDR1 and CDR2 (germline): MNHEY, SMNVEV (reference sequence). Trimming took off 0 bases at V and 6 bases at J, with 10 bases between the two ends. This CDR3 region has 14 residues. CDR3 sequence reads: CASSLSHPGDTQYF. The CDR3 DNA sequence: TGTGCCAGCAGTTTATCGCATCCGGGTGATACGCAGTATTTT.

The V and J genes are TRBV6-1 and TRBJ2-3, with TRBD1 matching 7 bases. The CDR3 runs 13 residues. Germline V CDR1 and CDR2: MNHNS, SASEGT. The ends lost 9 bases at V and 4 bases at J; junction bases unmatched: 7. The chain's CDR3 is CASRQGASDTQYF. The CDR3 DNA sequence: TGTGCCAGTCGACAGGGAGCTTCAGATACGCAGTATTTT.

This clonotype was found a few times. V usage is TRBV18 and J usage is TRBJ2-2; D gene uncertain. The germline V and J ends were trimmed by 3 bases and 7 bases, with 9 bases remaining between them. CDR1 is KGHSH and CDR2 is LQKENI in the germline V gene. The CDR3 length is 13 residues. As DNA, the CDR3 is TGTGCCAGCTCACCCCAGGCGAACGGGGAGCTGTTTTTT. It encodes CASSPQANGELFF.

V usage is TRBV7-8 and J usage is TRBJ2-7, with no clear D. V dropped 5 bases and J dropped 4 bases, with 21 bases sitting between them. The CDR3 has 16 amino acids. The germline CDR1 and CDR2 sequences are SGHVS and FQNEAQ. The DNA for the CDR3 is TGTGCCAGCAGCGACGGAAGGTACTCCCCTGGGTACGAGCAGTACTTC. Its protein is CASSDGRYSPGYEQYF.

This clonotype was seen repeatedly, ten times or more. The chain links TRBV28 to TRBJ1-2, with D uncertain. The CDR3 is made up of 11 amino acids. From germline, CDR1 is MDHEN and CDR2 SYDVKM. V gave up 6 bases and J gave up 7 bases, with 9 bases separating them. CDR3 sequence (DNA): TGTGCCAGCAGAGGCGACGGTGGCTACACCTTC. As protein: CASRGDGGYTF.

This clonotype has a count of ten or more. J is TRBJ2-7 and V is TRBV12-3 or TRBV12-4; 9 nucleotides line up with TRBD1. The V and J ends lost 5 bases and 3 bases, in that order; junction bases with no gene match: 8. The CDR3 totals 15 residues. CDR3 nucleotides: TGTGCCAGCAGTCTTGGGACAGGGTGGCGCTACGAGCAGTACTTC. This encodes CASSLGTGWRYEQYF.

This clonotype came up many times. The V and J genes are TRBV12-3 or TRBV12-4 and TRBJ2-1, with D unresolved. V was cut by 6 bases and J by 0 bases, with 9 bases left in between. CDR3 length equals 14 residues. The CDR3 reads CASSPGVSYNEQFF. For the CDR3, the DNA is TGTGCCAGCAGCCCGGGTGTCTCCTACAATGAGCAGTTCTTC.

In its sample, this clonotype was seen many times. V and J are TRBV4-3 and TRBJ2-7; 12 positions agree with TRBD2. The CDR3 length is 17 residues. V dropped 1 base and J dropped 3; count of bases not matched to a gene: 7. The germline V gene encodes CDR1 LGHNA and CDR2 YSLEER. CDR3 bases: TGCGCCAGCAGCCAAGGGCGACTAGCGGGGGTAATCTACGAGCAGTACTTC. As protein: CASSQGRLAGVIYEQYF.

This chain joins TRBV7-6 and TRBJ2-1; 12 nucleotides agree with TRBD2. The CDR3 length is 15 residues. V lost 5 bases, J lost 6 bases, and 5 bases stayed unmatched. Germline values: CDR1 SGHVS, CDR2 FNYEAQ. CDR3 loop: CASSLTSGSSNEQFF. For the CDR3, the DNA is TGTGCCAGCAGCCTGACTAGCGGGAGTAGCAATGAGCAGTTCTTC.

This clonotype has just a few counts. DNA of the CDR3: TGTGCCAGCAGCTTAGCGCGATTGGACGAGCAGTACTTC. Amino acids: CASSLARLDEQYF. V usage is TRBV7-2 and J usage is TRBJ2-7, with D unclear. Germline CDR1 and CDR2: SGHTA and FQGNSA. Trimming cost V 0 bases and J 5 bases, with 8 bases left between them. CDR3 size: 13 residues.

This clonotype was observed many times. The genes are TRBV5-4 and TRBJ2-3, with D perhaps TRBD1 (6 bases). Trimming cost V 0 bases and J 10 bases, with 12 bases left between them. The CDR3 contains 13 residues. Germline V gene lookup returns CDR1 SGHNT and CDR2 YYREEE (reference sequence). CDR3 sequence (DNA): TGTGCCAGCAGCTTGGGAGTTGGACAGCCGCAGTATTTT. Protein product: CASSLGVGQPQYF.

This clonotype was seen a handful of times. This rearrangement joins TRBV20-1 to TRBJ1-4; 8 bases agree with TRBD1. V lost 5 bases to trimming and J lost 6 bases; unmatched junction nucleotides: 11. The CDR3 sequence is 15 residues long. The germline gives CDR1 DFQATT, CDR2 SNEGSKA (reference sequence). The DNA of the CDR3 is TGCAGTGCTCCCCGGACAGGGTTCAACGATGAAAAACTGTTTTTT. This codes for CSAPRTGFNDEKLFF.

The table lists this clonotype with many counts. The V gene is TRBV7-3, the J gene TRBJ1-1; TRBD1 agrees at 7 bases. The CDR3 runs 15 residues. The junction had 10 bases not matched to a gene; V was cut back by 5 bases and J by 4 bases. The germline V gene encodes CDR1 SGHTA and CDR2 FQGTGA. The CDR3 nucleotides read TGTGCCAGCAGCGAGGGGGCTGGGGGGCTCACTGAAGCTTTCTTT. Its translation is CASSEGAGGLTEAFF.